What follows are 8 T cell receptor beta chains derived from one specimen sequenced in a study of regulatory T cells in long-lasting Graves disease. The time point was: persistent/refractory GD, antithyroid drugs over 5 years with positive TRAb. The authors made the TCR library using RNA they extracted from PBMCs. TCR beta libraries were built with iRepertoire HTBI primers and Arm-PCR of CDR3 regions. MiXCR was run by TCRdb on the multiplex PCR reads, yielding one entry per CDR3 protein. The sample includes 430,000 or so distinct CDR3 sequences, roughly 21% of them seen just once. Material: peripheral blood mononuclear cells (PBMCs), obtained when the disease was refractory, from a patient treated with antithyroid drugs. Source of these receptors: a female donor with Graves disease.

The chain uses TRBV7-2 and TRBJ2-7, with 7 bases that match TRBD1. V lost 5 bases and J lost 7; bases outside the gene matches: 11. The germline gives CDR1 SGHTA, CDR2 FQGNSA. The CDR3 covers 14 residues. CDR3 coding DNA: TGTGCCAGCAGCACCGACAGGGTCCAAAGGGAGCAGTACTTC. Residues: CASSTDRVQREQYF.

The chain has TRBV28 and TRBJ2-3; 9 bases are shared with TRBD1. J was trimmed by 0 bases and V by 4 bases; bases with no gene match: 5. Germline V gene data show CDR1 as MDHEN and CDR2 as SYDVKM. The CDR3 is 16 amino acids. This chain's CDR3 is CASSSPGTGSTDTQYF. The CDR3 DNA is TGTGCCAGCAGTTCGCCCGGGACAGGGAGCACAGATACGCAGTATTTT.

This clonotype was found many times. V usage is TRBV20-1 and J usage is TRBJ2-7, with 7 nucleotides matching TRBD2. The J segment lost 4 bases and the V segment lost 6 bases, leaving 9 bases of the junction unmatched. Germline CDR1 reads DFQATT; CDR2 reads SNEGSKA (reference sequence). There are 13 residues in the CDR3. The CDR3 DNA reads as TGCAGTGCAGTTAAGACTAGCAATTACGAGCAGTACTTC. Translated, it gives CSAVKTSNYEQYF.

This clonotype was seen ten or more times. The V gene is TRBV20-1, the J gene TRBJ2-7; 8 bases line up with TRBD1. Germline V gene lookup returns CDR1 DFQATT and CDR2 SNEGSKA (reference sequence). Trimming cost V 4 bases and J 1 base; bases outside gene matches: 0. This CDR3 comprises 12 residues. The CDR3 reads CSANRGSYEQYF. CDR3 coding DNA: TGCAGTGCTAACAGGGGGTCCTACGAGCAGTACTTC.

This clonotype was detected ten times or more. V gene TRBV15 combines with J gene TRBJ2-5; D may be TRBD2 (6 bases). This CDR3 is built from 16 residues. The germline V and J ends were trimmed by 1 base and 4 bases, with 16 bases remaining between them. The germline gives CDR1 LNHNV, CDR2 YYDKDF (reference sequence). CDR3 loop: CATSRAAPLGGETQYF. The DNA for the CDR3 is TGTGCCACCAGCAGAGCAGCCCCCCTGGGGGGAGAGACCCAGTACTTC. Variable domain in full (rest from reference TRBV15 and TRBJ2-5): DAMVIQNPRYQVTQFGKPVTLSCSQTLNHNVMYWYQQKSSQAPKLLFHYYDKDFNNEADTPDNFQSRRPNTSFCFLDIRSPGLGDTAMYLCATSRAAPLGGETQYFGPGTRLLVL.

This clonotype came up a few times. The CDR3 spells CAWKGPEQYF. DNA of the CDR3: TGTGCCTGGAAGGGTCCCGAGCAGTACTTC. This chain joins TRBV30 and TRBJ2-7; no reliable D call. This CDR3 spans 10 amino acids. The germline V gene has CDR1 GTSNPN and CDR2 SVGIG (reference sequence). Trimming took 4 bases from V and 6 from J, leaving 7 bases between them.

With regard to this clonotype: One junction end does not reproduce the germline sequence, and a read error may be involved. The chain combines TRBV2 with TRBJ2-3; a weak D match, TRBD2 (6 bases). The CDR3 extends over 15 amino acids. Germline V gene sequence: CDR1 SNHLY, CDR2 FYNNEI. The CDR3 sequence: CASSRLEYITDTQYF. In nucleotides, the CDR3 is TGTGCCAGCAGTCGACTAGAATACATCACAGATACGCAGTACTTT.

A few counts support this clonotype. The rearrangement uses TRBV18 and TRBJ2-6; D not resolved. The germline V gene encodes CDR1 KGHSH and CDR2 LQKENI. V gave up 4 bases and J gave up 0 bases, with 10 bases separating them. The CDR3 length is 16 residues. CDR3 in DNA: TGTGCCAGCTCACAGCTCGGCGTCTCTGGGGCCAACGTCCTGACTTTC. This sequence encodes CASSQLGVSGANVLTF.